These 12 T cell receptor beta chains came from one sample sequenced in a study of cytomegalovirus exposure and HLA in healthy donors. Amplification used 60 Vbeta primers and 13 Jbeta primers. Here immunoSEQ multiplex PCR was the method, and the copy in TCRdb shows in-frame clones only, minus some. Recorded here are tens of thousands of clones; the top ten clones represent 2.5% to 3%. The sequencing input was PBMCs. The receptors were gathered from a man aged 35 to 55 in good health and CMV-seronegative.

The CDR3 loop reads CASSVAHSNQPQHF. The CDR3 coding sequence is TGTGCCAGCAGCGTAGCACATAGCAATCAGCCCCAGCATTTT. The chain employs TRBV9 and TRBJ1-5; D not resolved. CDR1 SGDLS and CDR2 YYNGEE come from the germline V gene. The CDR3 spans 14 residues. V lost 0 bases to trimming and J lost 0 bases, with 4 bases between them. Combining the CDR3 with reference TRBV9 and TRBJ1-5 gives the whole variable domain DSGVTQTPKHLITATGQRVTLRCSPRSGDLSVYWYQQSLDQGLQFLIQYYNGEERAKGNILERFSAQQFPDLHSELNLSSLELGDSALYFCASSVAHSNQPQHFGDGTRLSIL.

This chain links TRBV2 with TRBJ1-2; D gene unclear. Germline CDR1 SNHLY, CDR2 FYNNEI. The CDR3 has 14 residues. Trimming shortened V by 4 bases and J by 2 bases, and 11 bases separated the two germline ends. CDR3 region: CASSGYGSNYGYTF. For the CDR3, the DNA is TGTGCCAGCAGTGGTTACGGGTCGAACTATGGCTACACCTTC.

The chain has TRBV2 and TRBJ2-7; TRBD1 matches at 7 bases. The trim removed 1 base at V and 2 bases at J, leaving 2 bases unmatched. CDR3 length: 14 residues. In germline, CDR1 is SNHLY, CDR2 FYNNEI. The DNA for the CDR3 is TGTGCCAGCAGTGAAGGGCAGGGGGCCTACGAGCAGTACTTC. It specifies CASSEGQGAYEQYF.

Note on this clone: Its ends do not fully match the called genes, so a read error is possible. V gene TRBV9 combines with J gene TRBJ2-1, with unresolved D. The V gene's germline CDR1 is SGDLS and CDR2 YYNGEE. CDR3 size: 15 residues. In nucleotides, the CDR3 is TGTGCCAGCAGCGTAACAGAAAGCTCCGACAATGAGCAGTTCTTC. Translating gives CASSVTESSDNEQFF.

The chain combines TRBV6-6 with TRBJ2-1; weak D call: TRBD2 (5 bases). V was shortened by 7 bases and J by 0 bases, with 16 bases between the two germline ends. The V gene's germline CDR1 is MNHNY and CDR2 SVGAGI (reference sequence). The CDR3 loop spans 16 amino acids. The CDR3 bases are TGTGCCAGCATCATTAATAGTGGGAGCTCCTACAATGAGCAGTTCTTC. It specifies CASIINSGSSYNEQFF.

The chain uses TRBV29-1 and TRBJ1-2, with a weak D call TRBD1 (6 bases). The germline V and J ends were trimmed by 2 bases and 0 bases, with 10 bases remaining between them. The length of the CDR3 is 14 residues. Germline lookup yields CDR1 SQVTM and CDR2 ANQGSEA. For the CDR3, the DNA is TGCAGCGTTGAATGGACAGCTGCTAACTATGGCTACACCTTC. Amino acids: CSVEWTAANYGYTF.

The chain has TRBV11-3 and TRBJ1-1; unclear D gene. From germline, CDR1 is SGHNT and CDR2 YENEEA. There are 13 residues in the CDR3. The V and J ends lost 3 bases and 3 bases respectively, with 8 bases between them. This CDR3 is CASSFMRDTEAFF. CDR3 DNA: TGTGCCAGCAGCTTTATGAGAGACACTGAAGCTTTCTTT.

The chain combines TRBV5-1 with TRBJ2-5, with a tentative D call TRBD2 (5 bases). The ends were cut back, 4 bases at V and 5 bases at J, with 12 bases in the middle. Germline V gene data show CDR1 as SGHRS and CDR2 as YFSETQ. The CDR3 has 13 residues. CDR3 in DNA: TGCGCCAGCAGCCCCATACCGGGGGAGACCCAGTACTTC. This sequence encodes CASSPIPGETQYF.

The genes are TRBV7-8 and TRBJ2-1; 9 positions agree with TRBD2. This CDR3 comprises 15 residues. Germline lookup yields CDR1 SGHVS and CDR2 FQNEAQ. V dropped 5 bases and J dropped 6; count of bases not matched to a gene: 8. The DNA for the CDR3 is TGTGCCAGCAGCCTTAGTAGCGGGGGCGTCAATGAGCAGTTCTTC. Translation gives CASSLSSGGVNEQFF.

CDR3 bases: TGCGCCAGCAGCTTGGTTGCAGGGATGGCTTTCTTT. It is translated as CASSLVAGMAFF. The chain combines TRBV5-1 with TRBJ1-1; a weak D match, TRBD1 (5 bases). In germline, CDR1 is SGHRS, CDR2 YFSETQ. The CDR3 runs to 12 residues. V gave up 0 bases and J gave up 11 bases, with 11 bases separating them.

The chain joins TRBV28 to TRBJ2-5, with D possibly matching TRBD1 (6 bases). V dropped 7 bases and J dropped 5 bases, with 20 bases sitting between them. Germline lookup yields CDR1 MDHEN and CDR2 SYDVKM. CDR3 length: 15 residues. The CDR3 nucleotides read TGTGCCAGCACCCCATCGGAAGGGGGTACGGAGACCCAGTACTTC. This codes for CASTPSEGGTETQYF.

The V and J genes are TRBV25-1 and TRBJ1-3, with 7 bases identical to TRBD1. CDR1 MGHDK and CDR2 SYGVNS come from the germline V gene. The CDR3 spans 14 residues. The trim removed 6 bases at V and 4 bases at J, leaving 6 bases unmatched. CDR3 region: CASSPTGRGNTIYF. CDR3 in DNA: TGTGCCAGCAGCCCGACAGGGAGGGGAAACACCATATATTTT. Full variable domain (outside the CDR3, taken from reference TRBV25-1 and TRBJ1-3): EADIYQTPRYLVIGTGKKITLECSQTMGHDKMYWYQQDPGMELHLIHYSYGVNSTEKGDLSSESTVSRIRTEHFPLTLESARPSHTSQYLCASSPTGRGNTIYFGEGSWLTVV.